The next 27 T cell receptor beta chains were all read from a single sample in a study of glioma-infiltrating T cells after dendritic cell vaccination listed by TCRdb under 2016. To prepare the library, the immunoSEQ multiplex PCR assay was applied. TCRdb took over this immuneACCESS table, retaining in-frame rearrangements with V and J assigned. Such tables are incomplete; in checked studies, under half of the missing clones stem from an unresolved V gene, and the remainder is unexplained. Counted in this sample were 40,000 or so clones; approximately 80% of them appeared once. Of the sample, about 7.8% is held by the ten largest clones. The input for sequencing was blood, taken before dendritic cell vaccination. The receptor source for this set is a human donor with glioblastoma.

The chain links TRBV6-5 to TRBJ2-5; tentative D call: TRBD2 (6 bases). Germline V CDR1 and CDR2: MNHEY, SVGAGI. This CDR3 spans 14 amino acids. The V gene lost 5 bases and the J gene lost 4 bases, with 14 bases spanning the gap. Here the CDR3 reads CASSTWRRGETQYF. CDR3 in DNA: TGTGCCAGCAGTACATGGAGGAGGGGAGAGACCCAGTACTTC.

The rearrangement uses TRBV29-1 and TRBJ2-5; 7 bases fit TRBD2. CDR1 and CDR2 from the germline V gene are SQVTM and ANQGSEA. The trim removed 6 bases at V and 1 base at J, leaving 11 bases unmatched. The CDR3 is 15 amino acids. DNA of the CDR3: TGCAGCGTGCGGGCCAGCGGGGCCCTCCAAGAGACCCAGTACTTC. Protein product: CSVRASGALQETQYF.

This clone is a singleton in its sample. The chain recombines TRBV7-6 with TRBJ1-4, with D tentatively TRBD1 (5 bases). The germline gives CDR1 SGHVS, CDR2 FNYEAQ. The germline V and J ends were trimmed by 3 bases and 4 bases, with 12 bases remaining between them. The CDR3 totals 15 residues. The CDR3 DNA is TGTGCCAGCAGCTTGGGTGGGGCCTATAATGAAAAACTGTTTTTT. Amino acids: CASSLGGAYNEKLFF.

CDR3 loop: CAISLNPSAGDTQYF. For the CDR3, the DNA is TGTGCCATCAGCCTCAACCCTAGCGCGGGGGATACGCAGTATTTT. The gene calls are TRBV10-3 and TRBJ2-3; D perhaps matches TRBD2 (6 bases). This CDR3 has 15 residues. The ends were cut back, 6 bases at V and 6 bases at J, with 19 bases in the middle. Looked up from germline, CDR1 is ENHRY and CDR2 is SYGVKD.

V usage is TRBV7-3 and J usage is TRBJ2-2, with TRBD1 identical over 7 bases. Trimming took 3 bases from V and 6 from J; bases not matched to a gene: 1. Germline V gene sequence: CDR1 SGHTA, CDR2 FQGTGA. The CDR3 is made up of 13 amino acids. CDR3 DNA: TGTGCCAGCAGCTTTACAGGGGCCGGGGAGCTGTTTTTT. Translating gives CASSFTGAGELFF. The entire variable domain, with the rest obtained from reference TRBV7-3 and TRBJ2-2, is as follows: GAGVSQTPSNKVTEKGKYVELRCDPISGHTALYWYRQSLGQGPEFLIYFQGTGAADDSGLPNDRFFAVRPEGSVSTLKIQRTERGDSAVYLCASSFTGAGELFFGEGSRLTVL.

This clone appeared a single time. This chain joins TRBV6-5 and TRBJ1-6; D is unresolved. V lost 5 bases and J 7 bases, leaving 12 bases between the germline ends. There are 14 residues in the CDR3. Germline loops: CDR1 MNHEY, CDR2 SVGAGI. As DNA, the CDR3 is TGTGCCAGCAGTGAAAGGGAGCAAAATTCACCCCTCCACTTT. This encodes CASSEREQNSPLHF.

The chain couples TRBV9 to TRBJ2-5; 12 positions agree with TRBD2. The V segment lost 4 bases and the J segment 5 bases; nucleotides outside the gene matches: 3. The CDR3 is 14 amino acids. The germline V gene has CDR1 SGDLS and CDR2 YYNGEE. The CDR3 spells CASSIGLAGETQYF. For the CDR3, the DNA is TGTGCCAGCAGCATCGGACTAGCGGGGGAGACCCAGTACTTC.

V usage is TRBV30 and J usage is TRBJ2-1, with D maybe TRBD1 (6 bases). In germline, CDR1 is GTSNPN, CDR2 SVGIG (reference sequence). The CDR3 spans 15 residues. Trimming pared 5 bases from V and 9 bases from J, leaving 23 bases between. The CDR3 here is CAWGKKRTDRPEQFF. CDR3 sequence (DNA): TGTGCCTGGGGAAAAAAACGGACAGACCGGCCTGAGCAGTTCTTC.

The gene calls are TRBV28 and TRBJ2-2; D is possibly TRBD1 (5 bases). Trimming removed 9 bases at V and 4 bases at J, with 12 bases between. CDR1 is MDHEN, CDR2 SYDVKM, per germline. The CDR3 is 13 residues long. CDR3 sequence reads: CASPDRRTGELFF. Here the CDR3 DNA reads TGTGCCAGTCCCGACAGACGCACCGGGGAGCTGTTTTTT.

The CDR3 region has the DNA TGTGCCACCAGCAGAACTCTGGGACAGCTTAGCAATCAGCCCCAGCATTTT. It yields the protein CATSRTLGQLSNQPQHF. This chain uses TRBV15 with TRBJ1-5, with 7 bases matching TRBD1. Germline V gene sequence: CDR1 LNHNV, CDR2 YYDKDF (reference sequence). The V segment lost 2 bases and the J segment 0 bases; nucleotides outside the gene matches: 7. This CDR3 has 17 amino acids.

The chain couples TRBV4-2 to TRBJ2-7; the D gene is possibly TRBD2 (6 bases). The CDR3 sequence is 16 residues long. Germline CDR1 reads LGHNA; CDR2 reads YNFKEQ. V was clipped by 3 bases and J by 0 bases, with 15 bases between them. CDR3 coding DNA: TGTGCCAGCAGCCAGGCGGAGGCGGGGAGCTCCTACGAGCAGTACTTC. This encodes CASSQAEAGSSYEQYF.

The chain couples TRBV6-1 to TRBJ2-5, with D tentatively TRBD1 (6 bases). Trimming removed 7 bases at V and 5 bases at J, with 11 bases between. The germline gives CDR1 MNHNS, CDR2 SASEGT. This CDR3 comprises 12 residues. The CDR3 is CASILRGETQYF. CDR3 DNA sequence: TGTGCCAGCATACTCAGGGGCGAGACCCAGTACTTC.

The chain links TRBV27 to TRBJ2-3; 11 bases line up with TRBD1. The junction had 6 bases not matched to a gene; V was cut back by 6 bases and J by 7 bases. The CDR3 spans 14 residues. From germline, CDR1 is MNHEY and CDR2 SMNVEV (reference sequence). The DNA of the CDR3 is TGTGCCAGCAGGGCCGGGACAGGGGGTAATACGCAGTATTTT. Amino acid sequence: CASRAGTGGNTQYF.

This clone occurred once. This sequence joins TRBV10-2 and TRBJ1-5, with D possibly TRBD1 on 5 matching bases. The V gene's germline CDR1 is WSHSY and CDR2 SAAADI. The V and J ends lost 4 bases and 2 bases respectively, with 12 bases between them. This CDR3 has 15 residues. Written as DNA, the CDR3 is TGCGCCAGCAGTGTGTCCGGACACCGCAATCAGCCCCAGCATTTT. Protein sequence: CASSVSGHRNQPQHF.

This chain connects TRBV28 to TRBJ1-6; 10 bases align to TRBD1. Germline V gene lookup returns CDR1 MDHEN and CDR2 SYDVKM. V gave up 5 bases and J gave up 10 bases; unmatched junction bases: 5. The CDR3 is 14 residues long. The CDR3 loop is CASSVRDRGSPLHF. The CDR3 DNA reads TGTGCCAGCAGTGTCCGGGACAGGGGATCACCCCTCCACTTT.

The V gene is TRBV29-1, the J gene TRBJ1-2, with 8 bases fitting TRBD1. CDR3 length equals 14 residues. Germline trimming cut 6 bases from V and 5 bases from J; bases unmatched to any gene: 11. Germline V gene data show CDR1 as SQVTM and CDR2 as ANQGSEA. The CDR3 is CSVREDRDGYGYTF. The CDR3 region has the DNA TGCAGCGTCCGCGAGGACAGGGATGGATATGGCTACACCTTC.

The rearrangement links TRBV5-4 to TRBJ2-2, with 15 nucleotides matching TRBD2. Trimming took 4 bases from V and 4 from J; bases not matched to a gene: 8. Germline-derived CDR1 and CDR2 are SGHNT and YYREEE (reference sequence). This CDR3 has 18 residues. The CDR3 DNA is TGTGCCAGCAGCCTAGGGACTAGCGGGGGGCGGAGCACCGGGGAGCTGTTTTTT. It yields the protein CASSLGTSGGRSTGELFF.

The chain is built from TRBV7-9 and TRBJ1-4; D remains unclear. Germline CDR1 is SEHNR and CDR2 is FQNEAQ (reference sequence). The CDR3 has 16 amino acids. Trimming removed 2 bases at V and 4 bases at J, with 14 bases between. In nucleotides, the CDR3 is TGTGCCAGCAGCTTATCCGGGGAGGTGGATAATGAAAAACTGTTTTTT. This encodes CASSLSGEVDNEKLFF. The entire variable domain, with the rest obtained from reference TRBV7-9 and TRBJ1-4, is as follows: DTGVSQNPRHKITKRGQNVTFRCDPISEHNRLYWYRQTLGQGPEFLTYFQNEAQLEKSRLLSDRFSAERPKGSFSTLEIQRTEQGDSAMYLCASSLSGEVDNEKLFFGSGTQLSVL.

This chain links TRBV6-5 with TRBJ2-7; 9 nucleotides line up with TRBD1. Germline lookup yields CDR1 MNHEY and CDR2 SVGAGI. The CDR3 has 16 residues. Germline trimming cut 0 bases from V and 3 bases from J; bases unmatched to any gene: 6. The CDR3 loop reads CASSYSWTGEDYEQYF. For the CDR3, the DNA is TGTGCCAGCAGTTACTCTTGGACAGGGGAGGACTACGAGCAGTACTTC.

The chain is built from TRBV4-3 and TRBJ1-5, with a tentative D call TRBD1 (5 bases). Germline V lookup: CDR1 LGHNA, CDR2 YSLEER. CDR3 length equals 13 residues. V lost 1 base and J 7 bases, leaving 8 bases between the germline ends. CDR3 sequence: CASSQGQGQPQHF. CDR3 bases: TGCGCCAGCAGCCAAGGCCAGGGCCAGCCCCAGCATTTT.

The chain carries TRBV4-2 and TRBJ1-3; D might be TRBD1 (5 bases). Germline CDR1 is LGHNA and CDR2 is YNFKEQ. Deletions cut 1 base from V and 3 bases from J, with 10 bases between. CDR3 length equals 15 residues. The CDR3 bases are TGTGCCAGCAGCCAAGTATCCAGGGATGGAAACACCATATATTTT. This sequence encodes CASSQVSRDGNTIYF.

The CDR3: CASSIFPGAYEQYF. CDR3 in DNA: TGTGCCAGTAGTATATTTCCCGGGGCCTACGAGCAGTACTTC. The chain joins TRBV19 to TRBJ2-7; weak D call: TRBD2 (5 bases). The CDR3 contains 14 residues. Looked up from germline, CDR1 is LNHDA and CDR2 is SQIVND (reference sequence). The V and J ends lost 2 bases and 2 bases respectively, with 10 bases between them.

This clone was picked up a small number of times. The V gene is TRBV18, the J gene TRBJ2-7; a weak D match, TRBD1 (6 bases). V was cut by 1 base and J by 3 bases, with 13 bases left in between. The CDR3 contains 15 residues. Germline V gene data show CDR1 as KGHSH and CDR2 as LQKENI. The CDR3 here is CASSPRGTGIYEQYF. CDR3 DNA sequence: TGTGCCAGCTCACCACGCGGAACAGGGATCTACGAGCAGTACTTC.

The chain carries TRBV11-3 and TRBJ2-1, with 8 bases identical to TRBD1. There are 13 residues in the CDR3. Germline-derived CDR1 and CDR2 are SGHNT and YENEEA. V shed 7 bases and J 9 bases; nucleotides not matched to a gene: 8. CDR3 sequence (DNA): TGTGCCAGCACCCCGACAGGGGTTGGTGAGCAGTTCTTC. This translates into CASTPTGVGEQFF.

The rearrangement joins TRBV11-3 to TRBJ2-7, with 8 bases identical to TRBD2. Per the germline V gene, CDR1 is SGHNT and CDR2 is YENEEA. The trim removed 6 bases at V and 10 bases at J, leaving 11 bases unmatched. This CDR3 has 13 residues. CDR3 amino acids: CASSTAGGGRQYF. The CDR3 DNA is TGTGCCAGCAGTACCGCGGGCGGGGGGCGACAGTACTTC.

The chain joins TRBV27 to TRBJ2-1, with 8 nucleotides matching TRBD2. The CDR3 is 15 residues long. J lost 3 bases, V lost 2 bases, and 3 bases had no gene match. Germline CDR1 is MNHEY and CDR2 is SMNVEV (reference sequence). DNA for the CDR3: TGTGCCAGCAGTTTAACGGGACTAGTCTACAATGAGCAGTTCTTC. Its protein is CASSLTGLVYNEQFF.

The CDR3 reads CASRRGGTETQYF. DNA of the CDR3: TGTGCCAGCAGGCGGGGGGGCACTGAGACCCAGTACTTC. V gene TRBV6-1 combines with J gene TRBJ2-5; 9 nucleotides match TRBD2. The CDR3 covers 13 residues. Trimming took 6 bases from V and 5 from J; bases not matched to a gene: 4. Germline loops: CDR1 MNHNS, CDR2 SASEGT.